This T cell receptor (beta chain) comes out of a study of T cell repertoires in cytomegalovirus infection. Germline CDR1 reads MNHEY; CDR2 reads SMNVEV (reference sequence). This CDR3 spans 13 amino acids. Trimming pared 3 bases from V and 5 bases from J, leaving 10 bases between. A remark on this clonotype: What it recognizes is unknown.

TCRdb re-called the reads through MiXCR, storing one row per CDR3 protein. The sample comprises some 940,000 distinct CDR3 sequences, more than 25% of which are singletons, and over 12% rests with the top ten. This receptor was identified in a human donor in good health (CMV status not recorded). Some clones in this sample may be carry-over from other donors' samples. The material was cultured CD8+ T cells from PBMCs, obtained from culture after CMV antigen stimulation. This sequence joins TRBV27 and TRBJ1-1; a weak D match, TRBD1 (5 bases). CDR3 residues: CASSLARETEAFF. In DNA, the CDR3 is TGTGCCAGCAGTTTGGCCAGGGAAACTGAAGCTTTCTTT.